Listed below are T cell receptor beta chains from one sample, sequenced in a study of post-analysis software for immune sequencing data. A single record per CDR3 protein comes from TCRdb applying MiXCR to the PCR reads. The sample lists more than 350,000 distinct CDR3 sequences, 39% occurring once. Sequences were obtained from blood. The source is a girl aged 2 to 9 with multiple sclerosis. Each CDR3 is given with its conserved first and last residue. The D gene is left open where the match is weak. Clone size is shown for a subset of rows, as once, few, many or a class of expanded clone.

size: .
V: TRBV28
D: TRBD2
J: TRBJ2-1
CDR3: CASSLIGLAVRNNEQFF
DNA: TGTGCCAGCAGCCTGATCGGACTAGCAGTTAGAAACAATGAGCAGTTCTTC

size: .
V: TRBV28
D: .
J: TRBJ2-7
CDR3: CASRLGGKGCEQYF
DNA: TGTGCCAGCAGGTTAGGCGGGAAGGGTTGCGAGCAGTACTTC

size: .
V: TRBV5-1
D: .
J: TRBJ2-5
CDR3: CASRTGHTFQETQYF
DNA: TGCGCCAGCAGAACAGGGCATACCTTTCAAGAGACCCAGTACTTC

size: .
V: TRBV18
D: .
J: TRBJ2-1
CDR3: CASSPGVSYNEQFF
DNA: TGTGCCAGCTCACCCGGGGTCTCCTACAATGAGCAGTTCTTC

size: many
V: TRBV29-1
D: TRBD2
J: TRBJ2-3
CDR3: CSVKRGGVSTDTQYF
DNA: TGCAGCGTTAAGCGGGGGGGCGTGAGCACAGATACGCAGTATTTT

size: few
V: TRBV29-1
D: .
J: TRBJ2-7
CDR3: CSVGVDSAEQYF
DNA: TGCAGCGTTGGGGTTGACAGCGCCGAGCAGTACTTC

size: .
V: TRBV5-6
D: .
J: TRBJ2-7
CDR3: CASSGPYEQYF
DNA: TGTGCCAGCAGCGGACCCTACGAGCAGTACTTC

size: few
V: TRBV11-2
D: .
J: TRBJ2-6
CDR3: CASSVSLGANVLTF
DNA: TGTGCCAGCAGCGTATCCCTCGGGGCCAACGTCCTGACTTTC

size: .
V: TRBV20-1
D: .
J: TRBJ2-3
CDR3: CSAPSGWYTDTQYF
DNA: TGCAGTGCTCCGTCTGGATGGTACACAGATACGCAGTATTTT

size: .
V: TRBV15
D: .
J: TRBJ2-4
CDR3: CATSSRSDGLAKNIQYF
DNA: TGTGCCACCAGCAGCAGATCGGATGGGTTAGCCAAAAACATTCAGTACTTC

size: .
V: TRBV20-1
D: .
J: TRBJ2-3
CDR3: CSTGPLPPDTQYF
DNA: TGCAGTACCGGACCGCTGCCTCCAGATACGCAGTATTTT

size: .
V: TRBV6-5
D: .
J: TRBJ2-3
CDR3: CASSWASEPGTDTQYF
DNA: TGTGCCAGCAGTTGGGCCTCAGAGCCTGGCACAGATACGCAGTATTTT

size: .
V: TRBV18
D: TRBD1
J: TRBJ1-2
CDR3: CASSPWDRGPSNYGYTF
DNA: TGTGCCAGCTCACCGTGGGACAGGGGGCCGTCTAACTATGGCTACACCTTC

size: .
V: TRBV5-1
D: .
J: TRBJ2-7
CDR3: CASSLDSPQQNHEQYF
DNA: TGCGCCAGCAGCTTGGACTCCCCCCAACAGAATCATGAGCAGTACTTC

size: few
V: TRBV6-1
D: .
J: TRBJ2-7
CDR3: CASRSPAGLNYEQYF
DNA: TGTGCCAGCAGATCCCCGGCCGGGTTGAACTACGAGCAGTACTTC

size: few
V: TRBV4-1
D: .
J: TRBJ1-4
CDR3: CASSQDYRENEKLFF
DNA: TGCGCCAGCAGCCAAGATTACAGGGAGAATGAAAAACTGTTTTTT

size: few
V: TRBV7-9
D: TRBD1
J: TRBJ1-5
CDR3: CASSLDRGPKDNQPQHF
DNA: TGTGCCAGCAGCTTAGACAGGGGGCCTAAGGATAATCAGCCCCAGCATTTT

size: many
V: TRBV20-1
D: TRBD1
J: TRBJ2-4
CDR3: CSARQRDRGNIQYF
DNA: TGCAGTGCTAGGCAGCGGGACAGGGGGAACATTCAGTACTTC

size: .
V: TRBV5-1
D: .
J: TRBJ2-1
CDR3: CASSYPGNSNEQFF
DNA: TGCGCCAGCAGCTACCCCGGGAATAGCAATGAGCAGTTCTTC

size: .
V: TRBV25-1
D: TRBD1
J: TRBJ1-6
CDR3: CASSGTGESSPLHF
DNA: TGTGCCAGCAGTGGGACAGGGGAAAGTTCACCCCTCCACTTT

size: many
V: TRBV5-1
D: .
J: TRBJ2-7
CDR3: CASSQPQGLDEQYF
DNA: TGCGCCAGCAGCCAGCCCCAGGGTCTAGACGAGCAGTACTTC

size: .
V: TRBV29-1
D: .
J: TRBJ2-5
CDR3: CSVEGLDRNRQETQYF
DNA: TGCAGCGTTGAGGGACTTGACAGAAACAGACAAGAGACCCAGTACTTC

size: few
V: TRBV10-3
D: .
J: TRBJ1-5
CDR3: CAISETAGESWPQHF
DNA: TGTGCCATCAGTGAAACGGCAGGCGAATCATGGCCCCAGCATTTT

size: .
V: TRBV12-3/TRBV12-4
D: TRBD2
J: TRBJ2-3
CDR3: CARRAGVAGADTQYF
DNA: TGTGCCCGCAGAGCGGGGGTAGCGGGGGCAGATACGCAGTATTTT

size: .
V: TRBV28
D: .
J: TRBJ1-2
CDR3: CATRGEGNYGYTF
DNA: TGTGCCACCCGAGGGGAAGGGAATTATGGCTACACCTTC

size: .
V: TRBV7-8
D: .
J: TRBJ2-5
CDR3: CASSFKDETQYF
DNA: TGTGCCAGCAGCTTTAAGGACGAGACCCAGTACTTC

size: many
V: TRBV5-1
D: .
J: TRBJ2-7
CDR3: CASSLGAVVSYEQYF
DNA: TGCGCCAGCAGCTTGGGGGCCGTCGTCTCCTACGAGCAGTACTTC

size: .
V: TRBV18
D: TRBD2
J: TRBJ2-7
CDR3: CASSLSGTSGNCEQYF
DNA: TGTGCCAGCTCACTAAGCGGGACTAGCGGTAACTGCGAGCAGTACTTC

size: .
V: TRBV28
D: TRBD1
J: TRBJ1-6
CDR3: CASSTTTGTGDSPLHF
DNA: TGTGCCAGCAGTACCACTACCGGGACAGGGGATTCACCCCTCCACTTT

size: .
V: TRBV29-1
D: .
J: TRBJ1-1
CDR3: CSVRAPNWMNTEAFF
DNA: TGCAGCGTTAGGGCCCCTAACTGGATGAACACTGAAGCTTTCTTT

size: .
V: TRBV7-7
D: TRBD1
J: TRBJ2-2
CDR3: CASSSRTGLNTGELFF
DNA: TGTGCTAGCAGCTCCCGGACAGGGCTAAACACCGGGGAGCTGTTTTTT

size: .
V: TRBV28
D: TRBD2
J: TRBJ2-3
CDR3: CASQFGGVSTDTQYF
DNA: TGTGCCAGCCAGTTCGGGGGGGTGAGCACAGATACGCAGTATTTT

size: once
V: TRBV5-1
D: TRBD2
J: TRBJ2-7
CDR3: CASSSSGREDEQYF
DNA: TGCGCCAGCAGCTCTAGCGGGAGGGAGGACGAGCAGTACTTC

size: once
V: TRBV20-1
D: TRBD1
J: TRBJ1-2
CDR3: CSARVSWTGRSTF
DNA: TGCAGTGCTAGAGTAAGCTGGACAGGGCGAAGCACCTTC

size: .
V: TRBV5-1
D: TRBD1
J: TRBJ2-3
CDR3: CASSLALEGAPTTDTQYF
DNA: TGCGCCAGCAGCTTGGCGCTTGAGGGGGCCCCAACCACAGATACGCAGTATTTT

size: .
V: TRBV5-1
D: .
J: TRBJ2-1
CDR3: CVSSSLHHNEQFF
DNA: TGCGTCAGCAGCTCCCTTCATCACAATGAGCAGTTCTTC

size: .
V: TRBV5-5
D: .
J: TRBJ1-2
CDR3: CASSLGSFRRPYGYTF
DNA: TGTGCCAGCAGCTTAGGGTCCTTCAGACGCCCTTATGGCTACACCTTC

size: .
V: TRBV7-9
D: .
J: TRBJ2-7
CDR3: CASSLILYEQYF
DNA: TGTGCCAGCAGCTTGATTCTCTACGAGCAGTACTTC

size: .
V: TRBV27
D: .
J: TRBJ2-1
CDR3: CASSLAPGLDEQFF
DNA: TGTGCCAGCAGTTTGGCCCCCGGACTCGATGAGCAGTTCTTC

size: few
V: TRBV10-2
D: TRBD1
J: TRBJ2-3
CDR3: CASSTTGGTDTQYF
DNA: TGCGCCAGCAGTACGACAGGGGGCACAGATACGCAGTATTTT

size: few
V: TRBV10-3
D: .
J: TRBJ1-4
CDR3: CAIGTGLEEKLFF
DNA: TGTGCCATTGGGACCGGTCTCGAGGAAAAACTGTTTTTT

size: .
V: TRBV7-9
D: .
J: TRBJ2-1
CDR3: CASSGEEGAVHNEQFF
DNA: TGTGCCAGCAGCGGGGAGGAGGGGGCAGTTCACAATGAGCAGTTCTTC

size: .
V: TRBV28
D: .
J: TRBJ2-7
CDR3: CASLGAGALYEQYF
DNA: TGTGCCAGCCTGGGGGCAGGAGCACTCTACGAGCAGTACTTC

size: once
V: TRBV6-1
D: TRBD2
J: TRBJ2-1
CDR3: CASSGGLAGGNEQFF
DNA: TGTGCCAGCAGCGGGGGACTAGCGGGGGGGAATGAGCAGTTCTTC

size: .
V: TRBV5-1
D: .
J: TRBJ2-4
CDR3: CTSSLGAENIQYF
DNA: TGCACCAGCAGCTTGGGGGCAGAAAACATTCAGTACTTC

size: .
V: TRBV28
D: TRBD1
J: TRBJ2-2
CDR3: CASRPGTGLSGELFF
DNA: TGTGCCAGCAGGCCCGGGACAGGGTTATCCGGGGAGCTGTTTTTT

size: .
V: TRBV7-8
D: .
J: TRBJ2-5
CDR3: CASSPEGVETQYF
DNA: TGTGCCAGCAGCCCCGAGGGGGTAGAGACCCAGTACTTC

size: .
V: TRBV9
D: TRBD1
J: TRBJ2-1
CDR3: CASRGTGGVNNEQFF
DNA: TGTGCCAGCAGGGGAACAGGGGGCGTCAACAATGAGCAGTTCTTC

size: .
V: TRBV5-1
D: TRBD2
J: TRBJ2-3
CDR3: CASSLVAGGRTDTQYF
DNA: TGCGCCAGCAGCTTGGTAGCGGGGGGGCGTACAGATACGCAGTATTTT